The clone carrying this T cell receptor beta chain was detected a few times. This CDR3 is 15 amino acids long. Germline V lookup: CDR1 MGHRA, CDR2 YSYEKL. The V end was cut by 1 base, the J end by 4 bases, with 13 bases between. This sample was taken from a study of T-cell memory formation after mild COVID-19. Via MiXCR, TCRdb re-called the 5' RACE reads, giving one row per CDR3 protein. This table has 200,000 to 300,000 distinct CDR3 sequences, roughly 17% appearing once. The TCR sequence derives from a man aged 18-30 years who had mild COVID-19 (a few samples of this study predate the infection). Cell type and time point are not known. Sequenced sample: PBMCs or a T cell subset sorted from them (not recorded which). This chain joins TRBV4-1 and TRBJ1-2; D is unclear. The CDR3 region has the DNA TGCGCCAGCAGCCAAGGATGGTTAGATAGCTATGGCTACACCTTC. This codes for CASSQGWLDSYGYTF.